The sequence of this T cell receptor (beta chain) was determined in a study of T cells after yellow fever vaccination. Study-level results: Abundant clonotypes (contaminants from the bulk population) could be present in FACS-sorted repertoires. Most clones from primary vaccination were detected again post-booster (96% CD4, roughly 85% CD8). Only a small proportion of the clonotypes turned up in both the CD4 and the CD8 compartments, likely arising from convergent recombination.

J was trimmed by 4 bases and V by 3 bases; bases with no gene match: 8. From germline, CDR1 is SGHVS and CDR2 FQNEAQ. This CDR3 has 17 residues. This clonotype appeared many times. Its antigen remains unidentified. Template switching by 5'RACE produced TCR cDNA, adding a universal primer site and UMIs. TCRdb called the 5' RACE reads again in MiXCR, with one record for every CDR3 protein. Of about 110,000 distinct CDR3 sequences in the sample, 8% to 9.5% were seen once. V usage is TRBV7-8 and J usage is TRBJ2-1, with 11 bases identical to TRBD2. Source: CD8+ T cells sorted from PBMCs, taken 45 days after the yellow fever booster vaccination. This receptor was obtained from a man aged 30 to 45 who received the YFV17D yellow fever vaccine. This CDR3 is CASSLRTSGGHYNEQFF. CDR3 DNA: TGTGCCAGCAGCTTGCGCACTAGCGGGGGCCATTACAATGAGCAGTTCTTC.